This is a list of T cell receptor beta chains from one sample in a study of early T cells in non-severe SARS-CoV-2 infection. TCRdb recomputed calls from the 5' RACE reads with MiXCR, one row per CDR3 protein. The table shows roughly 90,000 distinct CDR3 sequences, with around 15% occurring only once. The sequenced sample was whole blood. The receptors were gathered from an adult who was a healthcare worker with PCR-confirmed SARS-CoV-2 infection or an uninfected control (not recorded which). Each CDR3 is given with its conserved first and last residue. Each record gives: D gene, V gene, J gene, clone size, CDR3 DNA, CDR3 protein. The D gene is left open where the match is weak. Only some rows state a clone size, as once, few, many or a class for expanded clones.

TRBD2,TRBV9,TRBJ2-3,.,TGTGCCAGCAGCGTAACTAGCGGGGGAACTAGCACAGATACGCAGTATTTT,CASSVTSGGTSTDTQYF
.,TRBV12-3/TRBV12-4,TRBJ2-2,.,TGTGCCAGCAGTTCCATGGGCGATACCGGGGAGCTGTTTTTT,CASSSMGDTGELFF
TRBD1,TRBV11-2,TRBJ2-7,.,TGTGCCAGCAGCCTCGGTCGGGGCGGACAGGGCACCTACGAGCAGTACTTC,CASSLGRGGQGTYEQYF
.,TRBV6-1,TRBJ1-5,few,TGTGCCAGCAGTGAGCGGGATCATCAGCCCCAGCATTTT,CASSERDHQPQHF
TRBD1,TRBV29-1,TRBJ2-7,.,TGCAGCGCTGAACAGGGACAGGGGCCTTACGAGCAGTACTTC,CSAEQGQGPYEQYF
.,TRBV12-3/TRBV12-4,TRBJ1-2,.,TGTGCCAGCAGTCCTCAGGGTCCTCAGGGGTATGGCTACACCTTC,CASSPQGPQGYGYTF
TRBD1,TRBV5-1,TRBJ1-2,.,TGCGCCAGCAGCTGGACCGGGGACAGGAGCTATGGCTACACCTTC,CASSWTGDRSYGYTF
.,TRBV28,TRBJ1-2,.,TGTGCCAGCCTCTCCGGGACGGCCTATGGCTACACCTTC,CASLSGTAYGYTF
.,TRBV10-3,TRBJ1-1,many,TGTGCCATCAGCGAACGTAGGGAGGGTACGAACACTGAAGCTTTCTTT,CAISERREGTNTEAFF
.,TRBV7-8,TRBJ2-3,.,TGTGCCAGCAGCCCGGCTTGGGGCGCAGATACGCAGTATTTT,CASSPAWGADTQYF
.,TRBV28,TRBJ2-3,.,TGTGCCAGCAGTTTGCTAACCCCGATCCAGCAGTATTTT,CASSLLTPIQQYF
TRBD1,TRBV7-2,TRBJ1-5,.,TGTGCCAGCAGTCTGACAGGGCGAAATCAGCCCCAGCATTTT,CASSLTGRNQPQHF
.,TRBV7-6,TRBJ2-1,few,TGTGCCAGCAGCTCCGGGAACAATGAGCAGTTCTTC,CASSSGNNEQFF
TRBD1,TRBV4-3,TRBJ1-2,.,TGCGCCAGCAGCCAGACTGTACGGATTACAGGGGGCAACTATGGCTACACCTTC,CASSQTVRITGGNYGYTF
.,TRBV7-2,TRBJ2-1,.,TGTGCCAGCAGCCCCCCGCCAGATCTCTACAATGAGCAGTTCTTC,CASSPPPDLYNEQFF
.,TRBV20-1,TRBJ1-5,many,TGCAGTGCTAGTGGTGGTAAAGGGCGGGCCGACAATCAGCCCCAGCATTTT,CSASGGKGRADNQPQHF
TRBD1,TRBV12-3/TRBV12-4,TRBJ2-3,many,TGTGCCAGCAGCGGACAGGGACGAGATACGCAGTATTTT,CASSGQGRDTQYF
.,TRBV5-5,TRBJ2-3,many,TGTGCCAGCAGCTTTGACCCGGGACCAAGCACAGATACGCAGTATTTT,CASSFDPGPSTDTQYF
TRBD1,TRBV19,TRBJ2-5,.,TGTGCCAGCGGGACAGGGGGAGAGACCCAGTACTTC,CASGTGGETQYF
TRBD1,TRBV5-1,TRBJ1-2,.,TGCGCCAGCAGCTTGGATAGGGGGCTAGGCTACACCTTC,CASSLDRGLGYTF
TRBD2,TRBV30,TRBJ2-1,few,TGTGCCTGGACGTTGGGAGCGGGGGGAAGGCAGTTCTTC,CAWTLGAGGRQFF
.,TRBV6-5,TRBJ1-1,.,TGTGCCAGCAGTTACTCGAGGGTAGATACTGAAGCTTTCTTT,CASSYSRVDTEAFF
TRBD2,TRBV12-5,TRBJ2-3,.,TGTGCTAGTGGTTTGGGCACGACCGGGACTAGCGGCACAGATACGCAGTATTTT,CASGLGTTGTSGTDTQYF
TRBD1,TRBV27,TRBJ1-1,.,TGTGCCAGCAGACCGGGACAGGGGGCCTCACGCGACGTAGCTTTCTTT,CASRPGQGASRDVAFF
.,TRBV3-1,TRBJ2-4,many,TGTGCCAGCAGCCCCGGGAGAGCCAAAAACATTCAGTACTTC,CASSPGRAKNIQYF
.,TRBV5-1,TRBJ2-3,many,TGCGCCAGCGGACGTGGGCAGCTCACAGATACGCAGTATTTT,CASGRGQLTDTQYF
TRBD2,TRBV7-9,TRBJ2-2,.,TGTGCCAGCAGCTTAGTCGCTAGCGGGGCGACCGGGGAGCTGTTTTTT,CASSLVASGATGELFF
.,TRBV28,TRBJ1-1,few,TGTGCCAGCAGTGGACCCGACAGTGACACTGAAGCTTTCTTT,CASSGPDSDTEAFF
.,TRBV10-3,TRBJ2-7,few,TGTGCCATCAGTGAGCCCGGGGCCTCCGAGGAAGACGAGCAGTACTTC,CAISEPGASEEDEQYF
.,TRBV7-2,TRBJ1-2,.,TGTGCCAGCAGCTTTTGGGGCAGGAGCGGAATCGGCTACACCTTC,CASSFWGRSGIGYTF
.,TRBV5-1,TRBJ1-5,many,TGCGCCAGCAGCATAGGAAGCGGCAATCAGCCCCAGCATTTT,CASSIGSGNQPQHF
.,TRBV4-1,TRBJ1-1,few,TGCGCCAGCAGCAGAACAGGGTGGGACACTGAAGCTTTCTTT,CASSRTGWDTEAFF
TRBD1,TRBV11-1,TRBJ2-5,many,TGTGCCAGCAGATCACGCTCGGCAGGACAGGGAGAGACCCAGTACTTC,CASRSRSAGQGETQYF
.,TRBV4-2,TRBJ2-3,many,TGTGCCAGCAGCCAAGCACTAGGGGATACGCAGTATTTT,CASSQALGDTQYF
TRBD1,TRBV7-6,TRBJ1-2,many,TGTGCCAGCAGCCGCACAGGGGACTATGGCTACACCTTC,CASSRTGDYGYTF
TRBD1,TRBV12-3/TRBV12-4,TRBJ2-7,few,TGTGCCAGCAGTCGAAGGACAGGGGCGGCCTACGAGCAGTACTTC,CASSRRTGAAYEQYF
.,TRBV6-5,TRBJ2-2,many,TGTGCCAGTCACCCAGGGCGAGGCACCGGGGAGCTGTTTTTT,CASHPGRGTGELFF
TRBD1,TRBV5-6,TRBJ1-5,few,TGTGCCAGCAGCGCAGCAGGGGGCCAGCCCCAGCATTTT,CASSAAGGQPQHF
.,TRBV11-2,TRBJ2-2,many,TGTGCCAGCAGCTTAGGTGGGGCCGGGGAGCTGTTTTTT,CASSLGGAGELFF
.,TRBV7-2,TRBJ1-5,few,TGTGCCAGCAGCTTTACAGAAAATCAGCCCCAGCATTTT,CASSFTENQPQHF
TRBD1,TRBV15,TRBJ2-5,.,TGTGCCACCAGCAGAGACTGGGACAGGGGAGTCCAAGAGACCCAGTACTTC,CATSRDWDRGVQETQYF
TRBD1,TRBV11-1,TRBJ1-6,.,TGTGCCAGCAGCTCCGGGACAGCCGCCTATAATTCACCCCTCCACTTT,CASSSGTAAYNSPLHF